This T cell receptor beta chain comes out of a study of Graves' ophthalmopathy and Graves' hyperthyroidism. CDR1 MDHEN and CDR2 SYDVKM come from the germline V gene. V was clipped by 6 bases and J by 11 bases, with 19 bases between them. The CDR3 is 13 amino acids. As the template, RNA transcripts were used to amplify TCR beta CDR3 regions. Investigators did first-round RT-PCR with HTBI primers, then second-round multiplex PCR. MiXCR was run by TCRdb on the multiplex PCR reads, yielding one entry per CDR3 protein. The sample holds 450,000 to 600,000 distinct CDR3 sequences, about 40% seen once. This clonotype showed up just once.

The sequence was obtained from an adult man with Graves' hyperthyroidism. Source material: peripheral blood or thyroid tissue (not recorded which). The chain joins TRBV28 to TRBJ2-5, with D perhaps given as TRBD1 or TRBD2 (5 bases each). The CDR3 nucleotides read TGTGCCAGCAGAGACGGGACCTTAGATACGCAGTACTTC. Residues: CASRDGTLDTQYF.